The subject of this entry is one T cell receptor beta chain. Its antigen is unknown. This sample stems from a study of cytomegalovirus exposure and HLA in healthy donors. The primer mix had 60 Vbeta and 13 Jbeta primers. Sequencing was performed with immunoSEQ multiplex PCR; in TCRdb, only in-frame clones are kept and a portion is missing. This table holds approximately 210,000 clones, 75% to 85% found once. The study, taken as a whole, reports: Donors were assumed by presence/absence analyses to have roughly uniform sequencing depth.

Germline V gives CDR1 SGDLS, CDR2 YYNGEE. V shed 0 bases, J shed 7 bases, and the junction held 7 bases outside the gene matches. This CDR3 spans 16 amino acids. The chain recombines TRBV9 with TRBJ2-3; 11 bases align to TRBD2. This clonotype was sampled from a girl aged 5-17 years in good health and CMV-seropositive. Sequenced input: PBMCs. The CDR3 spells CASSVDEGLAAHTQYF. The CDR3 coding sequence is TGTGCCAGCAGCGTAGACGAGGGACTAGCGGCACATACGCAGTATTTT.